The 4 T cell receptor beta chains in this list originate from one sample, sequenced in a study of response to subunit inactivated influenza vaccine. TCRdb re-analysed the RT-PCR reads in MiXCR, keeping a single row per CDR3 protein. The sample carries about 500,000 distinct CDR3 sequences, approximately 16% recorded once. Sequencing used CD4+ T cells sorted from PBMCs, obtained about 23 months after vaccination. These receptors were obtained from a man in his fifties or sixties who received an inactivated influenza vaccine.

This clonotype has just a few counts. The chain recombines TRBV11-2 with TRBJ2-7; tentatively, D is TRBD1 (6 bases). Germline CDR1 reads SGHAT; CDR2 reads FQNNGV. There are 13 residues in the CDR3. The V end was cut by 7 bases, the J end by 12 bases, with 22 bases between. The CDR3 nucleotides are TGTGCCAGCACCCAATTCAGGGCAGGGGAACCGTACTTC. This gives the protein CASTQFRAGEPYF.

This clonotype was seen many times. The CDR3 region has the DNA TGCAGTGCTAGGGTGGGCTCCCAAGAGACCCAGTACTTC. Its translation: CSARVGSQETQYF. The V call is TRBV20-1, the J call TRBJ2-5, with unresolved D. Germline CDR1 is DFQATT and CDR2 is SNEGSKA (reference sequence). Trimming removed 3 bases at V and 1 base at J, with 9 bases between. The length of the CDR3 is 13 residues.

The chain recombines TRBV5-1 with TRBJ2-5; TRBD1 matches 8 bases. CDR1 SGHRS and CDR2 YFSETQ come from the germline V gene. The CDR3 length is 13 residues. V was pared by 3 bases and J by 7 bases, with 5 bases of the junction left unmatched. CDR3 residues: CASSSDRGWTQYF. The CDR3, as DNA: TGCGCCAGCAGCTCAGACAGGGGATGGACCCAGTACTTC.

This clonotype was counted only a few times. The chain joins TRBV20-1 to TRBJ1-1; D gene ambiguous. The CDR3 spans 14 residues. Germline CDR1 reads DFQATT; CDR2 reads SNEGSKA (reference sequence). Between the trimmed V and J ends, which lost 0 bases and 1 base, there was a span of 9 bases. In nucleotides, the CDR3 is TGCAGTGCTAGAGAAACTCATCCGAACACTGAAGCTTTCTTT. Its translation: CSARETHPNTEAFF.